This is a list of T cell receptor beta chains from one sample in a study of response to subunit inactivated influenza vaccine. TCRdb called the RT-PCR reads again in MiXCR, with one record for every CDR3 protein. The table records roughly 180,000 distinct CDR3 sequences, 9.2% of them present only once. The starting material was non-naive T cells sorted from PBMCs, obtained on the day of vaccination. The source is a man aged 45-65 years who received an inactivated influenza vaccine. CDR3s include the opening cysteine and the closing phenylalanine or tryptophan. The order of the fields is CDR3 length, J gene, V gene, CDR3 protein.

15 | TRBJ1-5 | TRBV27 | CASSRTTGALQPQHF
14 | TRBJ2-7 | TRBV6-5 | CASSYSWEVSEQYF
12 | TRBJ1-5 | TRBV12-3/TRBV12-4 | CATTEGNQPQHF
13 | TRBJ1-2 | TRBV12-3/TRBV12-4 | CASSLTTMEGYTF
15 | TRBJ2-7 | TRBV3-1 | CASSLGLAAAYEQYF
14 | TRBJ2-1 | TRBV4-2 | CASSQTTGYNEQFF
13 | TRBJ2-3 | TRBV5-5 | CASSNRWTDTQYF
15 | TRBJ2-3 | TRBV28 | CASSLSGAPTGTQYF
11 | TRBJ2-7 | TRBV3-1 | CASSQQSEQYF
14 | TRBJ2-7 | TRBV28 | CASMGGGYQYEQYF
16 | TRBJ2-1 | TRBV7-2 | CASSPSLSGGGGEQFF
18 | TRBJ1-1 | TRBV28 | CASTAQRRQGGRGRGAFF
13 | TRBJ2-1 | TRBV27 | CASTLRRGHEQFF
17 | TRBJ2-3 | TRBV7-2 | CASSQAAGGASTDTQYF
14 | TRBJ2-5 | TRBV5-1 | CASSLQGRLETQYF
12 | TRBJ2-5 | TRBV5-6 | CASSRSHETQYF
12 | TRBJ1-2 | TRBV5-1 | CASSPNREGYTF
14 | TRBJ2-1 | TRBV9 | CASSVGVSDNEQFF
15 | TRBJ2-1 | TRBV15 | CATSRDGRGYNEQFF
15 | TRBJ2-5 | TRBV10-3 | CAISVSSGGRETQYF
15 | TRBJ2-2 | TRBV20-1 | CSARTGGLASGELFF
13 | TRBJ1-2 | TRBV30 | CAWSPSGTYGYTF
17 | TRBJ2-6 | TRBV6-2/TRBV6-3 | CASSPGQGGAGANVLTF
17 | TRBJ2-1 | TRBV20-1 | CSADRTSGRYSYNEQFF
15 | TRBJ2-1 | TRBV7-2 | CASRPSRGLTNEQFF
16 | TRBJ2-3 | TRBV7-3 | CASSLLTSGTGDTQYF
12 | TRBJ1-1 | TRBV5-1 | CASSLRGTEAFF
15 | TRBJ2-3 | TRBV6-1 | CASSLTGPSTDTQYF
14 | TRBJ1-2 | TRBV28 | CASSQSPGRDGYTF
13 | TRBJ1-2 | TRBV5-1 | CASSLVGGEGYTF
12 | TRBJ2-5 | TRBV7-8 | CASSSAGQTQYF
15 | TRBJ2-3 | TRBV11-1 | CASSNQWGQANTQYF
16 | TRBJ2-7 | TRBV18 | CASSPIGGRGSYEQYF
15 | TRBJ2-4 | TRBV5-5 | CASSTLPDRGNIQYF
15 | TRBJ1-5 | TRBV3-1 | CASSSGPGLNQPQHF
13 | TRBJ1-1 | TRBV29-1 | CSVEQGMNTEAFF
16 | TRBJ1-5 | TRBV4-1 | CASSQDGGARGQPQHF
19 | TRBJ2-7 | TRBV11-1 | CASSTTRSGTPKNPYEQYF
15 | TRBJ2-3 | TRBV11-2 | CASSPTRGETDTQYF
14 | TRBJ2-7 | TRBV15 | CATSRDQLAVSQYF
15 | TRBJ1-1 | TRBV10-3 | CAIRDRGLENTEAFF
12 | TRBJ1-2 | TRBV28 | CASVDRGLGYTF
16 | TRBJ2-7 | TRBV12-3/TRBV12-4 | CASSSQGLRGSYEQYF
14 | TRBJ2-3 | TRBV24-1 | CATSESRDTDTQYF
16 | TRBJ2-7 | TRBV10-2 | CASSNTPGTGGKGQYF
18 | TRBJ2-5 | TRBV3-1 | CASSQLGFLAAIQETQYF
15 | TRBJ2-3 | TRBV20-1 | CSASRGGAYTDTQYF
15 | TRBJ2-5 | TRBV4-3 | CASSQDGGRGETQYF
11 | TRBJ2-3 | TRBV10-3 | CAIGEVDTQYF
15 | TRBJ2-5 | TRBV7-9 | CASSLGLLFQETQYF